The sample holds a few counts of the clone carrying this T cell receptor (beta chain). This record comes from a study of T-cell memory formation after mild COVID-19. 5'RACE, which relied on constant-segment primers, yielded TCR alpha and TCR beta cDNA libraries carrying sample barcodes and UMIs. MiXCR, applied by TCRdb to the 5' RACE reads, yields one record per CDR3 protein. Of fewer than 250,000 distinct CDR3 sequences listed, about 10% are singletons. The sequencing input was PBMCs or a T cell subset sorted from them (not recorded which). The TCR was taken from a young man who had mild COVID-19 (a few samples of this study predate the infection). Cell type and time point are not known.

DNA of the CDR3: TGTGCCAGTAACGCTAGGAAGACTGAAGCTTTCTTT. Protein: CASNARKTEAFF. The genes are TRBV19 and TRBJ1-1, with D unresolved. Germline-derived CDR1 and CDR2 are LNHDA and SQIVND (reference sequence). V lost 7 bases and J 5 bases, leaving 11 bases between the germline ends. The CDR3 covers 12 residues.